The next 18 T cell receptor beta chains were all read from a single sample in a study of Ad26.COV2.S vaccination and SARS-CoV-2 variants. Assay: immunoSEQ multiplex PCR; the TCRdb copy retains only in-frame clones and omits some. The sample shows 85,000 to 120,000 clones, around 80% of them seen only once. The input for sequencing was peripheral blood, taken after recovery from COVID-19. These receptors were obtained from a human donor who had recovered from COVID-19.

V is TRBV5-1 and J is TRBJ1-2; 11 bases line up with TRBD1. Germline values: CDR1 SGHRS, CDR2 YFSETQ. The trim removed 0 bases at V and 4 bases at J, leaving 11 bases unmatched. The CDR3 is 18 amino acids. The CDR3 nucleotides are TGCGCCAGCAGCTTGGATATAGGACAGGGGGCCCGGGGCTATGGCTACACCTTC. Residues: CASSLDIGQGARGYGYTF.

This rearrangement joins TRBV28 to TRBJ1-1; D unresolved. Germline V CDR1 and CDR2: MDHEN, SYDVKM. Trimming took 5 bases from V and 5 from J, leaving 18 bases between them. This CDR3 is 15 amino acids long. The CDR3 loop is CASSPHEGRRTEAFF. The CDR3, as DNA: TGTGCCAGCAGTCCCCATGAGGGTAGAAGGACTGAAGCTTTCTTT.

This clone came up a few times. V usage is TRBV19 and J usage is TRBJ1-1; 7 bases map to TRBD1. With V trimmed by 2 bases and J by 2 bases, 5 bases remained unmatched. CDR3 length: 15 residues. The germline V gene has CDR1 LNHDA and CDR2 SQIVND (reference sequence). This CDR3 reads CASSIRGTANTEAFF. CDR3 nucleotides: TGTGCCAGTAGTATAAGAGGGACAGCAAACACTGAAGCTTTCTTT.

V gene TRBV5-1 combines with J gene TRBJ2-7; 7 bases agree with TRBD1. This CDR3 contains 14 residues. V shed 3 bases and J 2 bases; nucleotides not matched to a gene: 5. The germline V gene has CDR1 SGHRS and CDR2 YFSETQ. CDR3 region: CASSSGTAPYEQYF. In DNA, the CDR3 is TGCGCCAGCAGCTCCGGGACAGCACCCTACGAGCAGTACTTC.

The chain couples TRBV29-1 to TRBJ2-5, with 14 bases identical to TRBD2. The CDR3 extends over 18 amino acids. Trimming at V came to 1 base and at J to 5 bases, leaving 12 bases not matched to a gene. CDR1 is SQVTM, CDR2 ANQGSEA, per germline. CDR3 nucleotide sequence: TGCAGCGTTGAAGGGCCGGGACTAGCGGGGGAGGAATGGGAGACCCAGTACTTC. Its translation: CSVEGPGLAGEEWETQYF.

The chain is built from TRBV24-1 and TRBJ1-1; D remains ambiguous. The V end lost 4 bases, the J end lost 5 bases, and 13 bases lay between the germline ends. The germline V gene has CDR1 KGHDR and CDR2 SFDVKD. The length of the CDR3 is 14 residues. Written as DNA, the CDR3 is TGTGCCACCAGTGACCCTACTAGCGGAACTGAAGCTTTCTTT. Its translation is CATSDPTSGTEAFF.

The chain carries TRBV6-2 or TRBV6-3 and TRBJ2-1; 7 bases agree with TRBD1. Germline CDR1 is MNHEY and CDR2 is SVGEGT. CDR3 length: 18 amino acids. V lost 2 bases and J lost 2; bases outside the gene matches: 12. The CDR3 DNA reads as TGTGCCAGCAGTTACCGACGAGGGCTAGGGGGCGCCTACAATGAGCAGTTCTTC. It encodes CASSYRRGLGGAYNEQFF.

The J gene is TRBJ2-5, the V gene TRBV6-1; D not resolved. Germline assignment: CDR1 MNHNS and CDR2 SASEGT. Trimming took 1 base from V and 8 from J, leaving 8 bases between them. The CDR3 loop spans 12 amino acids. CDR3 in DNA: TGTGCCAGCAGTGAAGAAGGTTCTACCCAGTACTTC. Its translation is CASSEEGSTQYF.

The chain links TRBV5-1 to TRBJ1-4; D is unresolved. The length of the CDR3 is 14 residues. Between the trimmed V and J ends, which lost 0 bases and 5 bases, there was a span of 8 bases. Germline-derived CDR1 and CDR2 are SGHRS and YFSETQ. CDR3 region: CASSLEASNEKLFF. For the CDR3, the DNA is TGCGCCAGCAGCTTGGAGGCCTCAAATGAAAAACTGTTTTTT.

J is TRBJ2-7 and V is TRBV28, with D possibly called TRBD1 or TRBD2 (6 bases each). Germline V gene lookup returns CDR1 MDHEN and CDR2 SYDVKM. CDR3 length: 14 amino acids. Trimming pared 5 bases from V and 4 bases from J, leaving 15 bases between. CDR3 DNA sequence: TGTGCCAGCAGTGAGGGGGGCCCGGGGTACGAGCAGTACTTC. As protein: CASSEGGPGYEQYF.

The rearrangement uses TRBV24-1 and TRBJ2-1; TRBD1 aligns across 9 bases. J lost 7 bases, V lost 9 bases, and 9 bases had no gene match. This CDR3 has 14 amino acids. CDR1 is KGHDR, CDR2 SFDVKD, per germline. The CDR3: CATSTGTGLNEQFF. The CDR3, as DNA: TGTGCCACCTCGACCGGGACAGGGTTAAATGAGCAGTTCTTC.

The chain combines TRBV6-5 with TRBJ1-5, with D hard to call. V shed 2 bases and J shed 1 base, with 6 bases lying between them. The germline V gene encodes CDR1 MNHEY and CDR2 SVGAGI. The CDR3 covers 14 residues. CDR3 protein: CASSYDRSNQPQHF. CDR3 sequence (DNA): TGTGCCAGCAGTTACGATCGGAGCAATCAGCCCCAGCATTTT.

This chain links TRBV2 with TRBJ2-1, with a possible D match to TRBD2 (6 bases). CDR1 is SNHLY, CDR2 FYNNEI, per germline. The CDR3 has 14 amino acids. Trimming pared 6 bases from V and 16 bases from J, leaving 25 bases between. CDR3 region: CASSGGPYNEQLFF. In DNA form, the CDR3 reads TGTGCCAGCAGCGGGGGTCCCTACAATGAGCAGTTATTCTTC.

The CDR3 sequence: CASSQRRGTGTSNQPQHF. In DNA, the CDR3 is TGTGCCAGCAGCCAACGTCGGGGGACAGGGACCTCCAATCAGCCCCAGCATTTT. The V and J genes are TRBV3-1 (or the pseudogene TRBV3-2) and TRBJ1-5; 9 bases are shared with TRBD1. Germline CDR1 and CDR2: LGHDT and YNNKEL (reference sequence). The ends lost 2 bases at V and 3 bases at J; junction bases unmatched: 11. This CDR3 is built from 18 residues.

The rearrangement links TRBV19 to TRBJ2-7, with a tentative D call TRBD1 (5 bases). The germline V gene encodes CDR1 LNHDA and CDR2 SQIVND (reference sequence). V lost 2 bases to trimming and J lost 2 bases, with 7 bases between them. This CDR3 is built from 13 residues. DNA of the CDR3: TGTGCCAGTAGTATAAGGGGTACCTACGAGCAGTACTTC. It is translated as CASSIRGTYEQYF.

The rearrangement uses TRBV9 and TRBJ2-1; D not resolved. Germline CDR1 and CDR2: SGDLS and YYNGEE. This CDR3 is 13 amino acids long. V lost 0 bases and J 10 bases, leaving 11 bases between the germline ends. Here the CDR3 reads CASSVGNFGEQFF. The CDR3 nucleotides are TGTGCCAGCAGCGTAGGGAATTTTGGCGAGCAGTTCTTC.

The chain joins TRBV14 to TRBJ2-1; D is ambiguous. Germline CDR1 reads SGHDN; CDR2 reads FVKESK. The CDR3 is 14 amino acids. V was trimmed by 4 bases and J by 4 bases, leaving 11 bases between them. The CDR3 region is CASSPTESYNEQFF. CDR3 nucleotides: TGTGCCAGCAGCCCCACAGAGAGTTACAATGAGCAGTTCTTC.

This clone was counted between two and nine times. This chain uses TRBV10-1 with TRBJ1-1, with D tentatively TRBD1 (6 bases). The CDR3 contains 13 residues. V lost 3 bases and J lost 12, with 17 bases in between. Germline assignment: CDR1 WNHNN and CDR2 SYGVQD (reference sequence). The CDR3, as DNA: TGCGCCAGCAGTGATTACAGGGAAAGTGGGACTTTCTTT. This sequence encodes CASSDYRESGTFF.